Below are 19 T cell receptor beta chains sequenced from a single sample in a study of T-cell reconstitution after alpha-beta-depleted transplantation in children. Unique molecular identifiers were built into the TCRbeta library. TCRdb itself ran the PCR reads through MiXCR, one entry per CDR3 protein. The sample includes about 590,000 distinct CDR3 sequences, 13% of them seen just once. Sequences were derived from PBMCs, mostly from graft donor cells, sampled 360 days after TCRalphabeta/CD19-depleted stem cell transplant. The receptors shown here come from a male patient under 18 who had a stem cell transplant for acute myeloid leukemia, so the T cells may come from the graft donor.

The chain carries TRBV5-1 and TRBJ2-1; D is uncertain. The CDR3 has 13 residues. V lost 5 bases and J lost 3, with 9 bases in between. CDR1 and CDR2 (germline): SGHRS, YFSETQ. CDR3 in DNA: TGCGCCAGCAGTTACGACTTCTACAATGAGCAGTTCTTC. Translation: CASSYDFYNEQFF. The complete variable domain, with remaining parts taken from reference TRBV5-1 and TRBJ2-1, reads KAGVTQTPRYLIKTRGQQVTLSCSPISGHRSVSWYQQTPGQGLQFLFEYFSETQRNKGNFPGRFSGRQFSNSRSEMNVSTLELGDSALYLCASSYDFYNEQFFGPGTRLTVL.

This clonotype was seen a few times. The rearrangement links TRBV9 to TRBJ2-3; D might be TRBD1 or TRBD2, each matching 5 bases. Germline V gene data show CDR1 as SGDLS and CDR2 as YYNGEE. This CDR3 is built from 15 residues. V was trimmed by 0 bases and J by 1 base, leaving 9 bases between them. For the CDR3, the DNA is TGTGCCAGCAGCGTAGTAGGGACCGGCACAGATACGCAGTATTTT. It is translated as CASSVVGTGTDTQYF.

This clonotype has only a few counts. The V call is TRBV20-1, the J call TRBJ2-3, with 8 nucleotides matching TRBD2. V lost 0 bases and J lost 5; bases outside the gene matches: 7. The CDR3 runs to 15 residues. Germline V gene data show CDR1 as DFQATT and CDR2 as SNEGSKA (reference sequence). This CDR3 reads CSARDPAGVLDTQYF. CDR3 bases: TGCAGTGCTAGAGATCCAGCGGGAGTACTAGATACGCAGTATTTT.

The chain joins TRBV15 to TRBJ2-2, with TRBD1 matching over 7 bases. The CDR3 covers 16 residues. Germline V gene lookup returns CDR1 LNHNV and CDR2 YYDKDF (reference sequence). J gave up 1 base and V 0 bases, and 2 bases lay outside the gene matches. CDR3 loop: CATSRERQGNTGELFF. The CDR3, as DNA: TGTGCCACCAGCAGAGAGCGACAGGGGAACACCGGGGAGCTGTTTTTT.

This chain links TRBV21-1 with TRBJ2-5; the table's D call, TRBD2, has no DNA check behind it. TRBV21-1 is reported as a pseudogene. CDR3 length: 14 amino acids. CDR3 in DNA: TGTGCCAGCAGCACTAGGATACCCTCCGAGACCCAGTACTTC. Protein: CASSTRIPSETQYF.

This clonotype was picked up a small number of times. The chain uses TRBV19 and TRBJ2-2; 7 nucleotides agree with TRBD1. V lost 8 bases, J lost 7 bases, and 1 base stayed unmatched. This CDR3 region has 11 residues. From germline, CDR1 is LNHDA and CDR2 SQIVND (reference sequence). This CDR3 is CASWDSGELFF. CDR3 sequence (DNA): TGTGCCAGTTGGGACAGCGGGGAGCTGTTTTTT.

This clonotype was counted a few times. The chain links TRBV28 to TRBJ2-1, with D maybe TRBD1 (7 bases). This CDR3 has 20 amino acids. V dropped 3 bases and J dropped 3 bases, with 27 bases sitting between them. Germline V gene lookup returns CDR1 MDHEN and CDR2 SYDVKM. CDR3 region: CASSFSRDSLALSYYNEQFF. The CDR3 nucleotides read TGTGCCAGCAGTTTTTCGCGGGACAGCCTCGCGTTGTCCTACTACAATGAGCAGTTCTTC.

This clonotype was detected a few times. The rearrangement joins TRBV29-1 to TRBJ2-7, with 14 bases that match TRBD2. V lost 0 bases and J lost 1; bases outside the gene matches: 5. The CDR3 loop spans 17 amino acids. The germline gives CDR1 SQVTM, CDR2 ANQGSEA. CDR3 nucleotide sequence: TGCAGCGTTGAAGATCTTAGGACTAGCGGGGGGTCCTACGAGCAGTACTTC. This translates into CSVEDLRTSGGSYEQYF.

This clonotype was counted a few times. The genes are TRBV5-4 and TRBJ2-4, with D possibly being TRBD1 (5 bases). The CDR3 spans 20 residues. The germline V gene encodes CDR1 SGHNT and CDR2 YYREEE (reference sequence). Trimming shortened V by 0 bases and J by 0 bases, and 22 bases separated the two germline ends. Written as DNA, the CDR3 is TGTGCCAGCAGCTTGGAAGGGCTTTTCGTCAGGGTTTTAGCCAAAAACATTCAGTACTTC. The encoded protein is CASSLEGLFVRVLAKNIQYF.

This chain connects TRBV4-3 to TRBJ2-3, with TRBD2 matching over 7 bases. This CDR3 region has 18 residues. CDR1 is LGHNA, CDR2 YSLEER, per germline. With 0 bases clipped from V and 5 bases from J, the junction kept 14 bases outside the gene matches. The CDR3 loop is CASSQDPPGLAGGDTQYF. CDR3 DNA: TGCGCCAGCAGCCAAGACCCCCCCGGGTTAGCGGGTGGAGATACGCAGTATTTT.

The chain has TRBV30 and TRBJ2-1; 7 nucleotides match TRBD1. Per germline, CDR1 GTSNPN and CDR2 SVGIG (reference sequence). Losses at the gene ends were 1 base for V and 0 bases for J; bases not matched to a gene: 6. The CDR3 sequence is 16 residues long. CDR3 DNA: TGTGCCTGGAGTGAACAGGGGCCTGGCTCCTACAATGAGCAGTTCTTC. Its translation: CAWSEQGPGSYNEQFF.

This clonotype appeared many times. The chain combines TRBV4-2 with TRBJ2-2, with TRBD2 matching 10 bases. The CDR3 totals 17 residues. Germline loops: CDR1 LGHNA, CDR2 YNFKEQ. Trimming cost V 0 bases and J 6 bases; bases outside gene matches: 7. The CDR3 coding sequence is TGTGCCAGCAGCCAAGATAAGGGGCTAGCGGGAGCCGGGGAGCTGTTTTTT. Amino acids: CASSQDKGLAGAGELFF.

This clonotype was observed a handful of times. The V gene is TRBV19, the J gene TRBJ2-2; D remains ambiguous. The germline V gene encodes CDR1 LNHDA and CDR2 SQIVND (reference sequence). V was cut by 11 bases and J by 1 base, with 8 bases left in between. The CDR3 length is 12 residues. The DNA for the CDR3 is TGTGCCGGAATGGGGAACACCGGGGAGCTGTTTTTT. Translating gives CAGMGNTGELFF.

This clonotype was found a few times. The V gene is TRBV5-6, the J gene TRBJ2-1, with 8 positions matching TRBD1. With 1 base clipped from V and 2 bases from J, the junction kept 5 bases outside the gene matches. The CDR3 sequence is 16 residues long. Germline V gene lookup returns CDR1 SGHDT and CDR2 YYEEEE. The CDR3 sequence: CASSLIGTGAYNEQFF. CDR3 in DNA: TGTGCCAGCAGCTTGATCGGGACAGGAGCCTACAATGAGCAGTTCTTC.

Remarks on this clonotype: A much larger clone is a single base away; this may be a read error. CDR3 in DNA: TGTGCCAGCAGTACAAGGACAGGGCTAAATCAGCCCCAGCATTTT. Translation: CASSTRTGLNQPQHF. The rearrangement links TRBV28 to TRBJ1-5, with TRBD1 matching 8 bases. Losses at the gene ends were 5 bases for V and 4 bases for J; bases not matched to a gene: 7. Germline V lookup: CDR1 MDHEN, CDR2 SYDVKM. This CDR3 has 15 amino acids.

This clonotype came up a few times. CDR3 bases: TGTGCCAGCAGTTACACAGGGACTTCCCCTGGGCAGTACTTC. Amino acids: CASSYTGTSPGQYF. The chain employs TRBV6-5 and TRBJ2-7; D may be TRBD1 or TRBD2 (6 bases each). Germline V CDR1 and CDR2: MNHEY, SVGAGI. This CDR3 has 14 amino acids. V was clipped by 2 bases and J by 9 bases, with 17 bases between them.

The chain uses TRBV20-1 and TRBJ2-7, with a weak D call TRBD2 (6 bases). Trimming removed 6 bases at V and 6 bases at J, with 21 bases between. The germline V gene has CDR1 DFQATT and CDR2 SNEGSKA (reference sequence). The CDR3 sequence is 14 residues long. CDR3 in DNA: TGCAGTGCCCTTTCACCTGCGGGAACGTTCGAGCAGTACTTC. It is translated as CSALSPAGTFEQYF.

J is TRBJ1-1 and V is TRBV12-3 or TRBV12-4, with a weak D call TRBD1 (6 bases). The CDR3 contains 15 residues. Trimming cost V 7 bases and J 0 bases, with 15 bases left between them. CDR3 sequence (DNA): TGTGCCAGCACCCTGTCAGGGGTCTTGAACACTGAAGCTTTCTTT. Translation: CASTLSGVLNTEAFF.

The table lists this clonotype with a few counts. The chain couples TRBV2 to TRBJ2-7, with TRBD2 matching over 8 bases. After removal of 3 bases from V and 2 bases from J, the junction contained 6 bases not matched to a gene. CDR1 and CDR2 (germline): SNHLY, FYNNEI. The CDR3 runs 15 residues. In DNA, the CDR3 is TGTGCCAGCAGTGAGACGTCGGGGGGGACCTACGAGCAGTACTTC. The encoded protein is CASSETSGGTYEQYF.